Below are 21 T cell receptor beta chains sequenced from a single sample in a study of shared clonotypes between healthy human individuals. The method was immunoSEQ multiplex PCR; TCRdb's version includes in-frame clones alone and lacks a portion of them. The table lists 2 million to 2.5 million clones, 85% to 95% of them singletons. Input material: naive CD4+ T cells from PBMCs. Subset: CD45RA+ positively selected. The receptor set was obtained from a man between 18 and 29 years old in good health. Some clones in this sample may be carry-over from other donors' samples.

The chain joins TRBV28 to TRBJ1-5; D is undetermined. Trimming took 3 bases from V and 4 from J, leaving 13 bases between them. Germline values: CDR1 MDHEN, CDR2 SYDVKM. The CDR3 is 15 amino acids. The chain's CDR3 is CASSFPRTENQPQHF. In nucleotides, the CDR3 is TGTGCCAGCAGTTTTCCCCGGACGGAAAATCAGCCCCAGCATTTT.

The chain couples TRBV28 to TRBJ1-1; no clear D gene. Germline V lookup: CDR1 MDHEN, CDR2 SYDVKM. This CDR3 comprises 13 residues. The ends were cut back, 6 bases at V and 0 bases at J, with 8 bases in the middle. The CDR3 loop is CASRPTLNTEAFF. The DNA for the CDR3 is TGTGCCAGCAGACCAACACTGAACACTGAAGCTTTCTTT.

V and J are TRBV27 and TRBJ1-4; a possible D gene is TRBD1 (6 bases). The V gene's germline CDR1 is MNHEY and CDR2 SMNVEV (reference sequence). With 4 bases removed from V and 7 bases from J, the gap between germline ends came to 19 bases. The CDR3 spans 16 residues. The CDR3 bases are TGTGCCAGCAGTTCTCCGGACAGTTCCGGGAGTGAAAAACTGTTTTTT. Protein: CASSSPDSSGSEKLFF.

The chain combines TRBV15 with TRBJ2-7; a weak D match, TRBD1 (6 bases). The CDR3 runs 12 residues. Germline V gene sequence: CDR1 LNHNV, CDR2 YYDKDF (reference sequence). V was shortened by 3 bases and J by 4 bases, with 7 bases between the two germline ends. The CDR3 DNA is TGTGCCACCAGCAGCAGGGGATACGAGCAGTACTTC. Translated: CATSSRGYEQYF.

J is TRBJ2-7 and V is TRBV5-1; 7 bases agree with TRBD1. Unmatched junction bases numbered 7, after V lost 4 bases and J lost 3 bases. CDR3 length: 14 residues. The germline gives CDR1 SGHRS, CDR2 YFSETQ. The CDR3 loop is CASSGGQSYYEQYF. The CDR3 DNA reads TGCGCCAGCAGCGGGGGACAGAGCTACTACGAGCAGTACTTC.

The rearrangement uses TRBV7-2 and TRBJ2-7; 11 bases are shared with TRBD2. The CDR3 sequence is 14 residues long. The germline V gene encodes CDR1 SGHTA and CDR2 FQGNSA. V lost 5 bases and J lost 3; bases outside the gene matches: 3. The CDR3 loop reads CASSETSGSYEQYF. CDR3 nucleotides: TGTGCCAGCAGCGAAACTAGCGGGAGCTACGAGCAGTACTTC.

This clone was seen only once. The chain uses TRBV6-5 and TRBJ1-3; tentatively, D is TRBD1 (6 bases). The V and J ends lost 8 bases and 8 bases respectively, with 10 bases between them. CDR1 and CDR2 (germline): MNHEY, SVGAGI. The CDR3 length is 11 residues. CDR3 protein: CASYREDTIYF. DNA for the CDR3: TGTGCCAGCTACAGGGAGGACACCATATATTTT.

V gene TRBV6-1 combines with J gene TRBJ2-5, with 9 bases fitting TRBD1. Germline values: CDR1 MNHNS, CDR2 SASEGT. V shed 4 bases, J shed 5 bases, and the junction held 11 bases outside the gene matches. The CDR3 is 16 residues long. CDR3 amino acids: CASSADPQGAGETQYF. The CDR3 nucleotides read TGTGCCAGCAGTGCCGACCCACAGGGGGCTGGGGAGACCCAGTACTTC.

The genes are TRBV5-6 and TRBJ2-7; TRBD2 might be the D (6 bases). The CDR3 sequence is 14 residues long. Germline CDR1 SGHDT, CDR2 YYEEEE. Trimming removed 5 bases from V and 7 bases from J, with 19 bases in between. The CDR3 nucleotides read TGTGCCAGCAGGCGATTCCGGGACTTGGAGGAGCAGTACTTC. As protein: CASRRFRDLEEQYF.

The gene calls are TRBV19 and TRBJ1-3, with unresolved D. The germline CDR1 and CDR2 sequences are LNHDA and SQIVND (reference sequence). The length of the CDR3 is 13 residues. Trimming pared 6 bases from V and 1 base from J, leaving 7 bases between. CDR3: CASRPPSGNTIYF. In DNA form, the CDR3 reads TGTGCCAGTAGGCCCCCTTCTGGAAACACCATATATTTT.

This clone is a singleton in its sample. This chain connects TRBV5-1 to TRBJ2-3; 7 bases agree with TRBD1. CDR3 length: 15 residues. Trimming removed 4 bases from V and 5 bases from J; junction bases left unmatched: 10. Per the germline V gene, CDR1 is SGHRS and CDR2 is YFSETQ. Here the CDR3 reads CASSSPGTAGDTQYF. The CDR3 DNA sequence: TGCGCCAGCAGCAGCCCCGGGACAGCAGGAGATACGCAGTATTTT.

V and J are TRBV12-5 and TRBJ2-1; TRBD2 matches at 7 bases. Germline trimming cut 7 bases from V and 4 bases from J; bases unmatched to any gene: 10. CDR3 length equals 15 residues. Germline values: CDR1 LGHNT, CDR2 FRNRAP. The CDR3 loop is CASAWGGPKYNEQFF. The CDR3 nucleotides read TGTGCTAGTGCCTGGGGGGGACCCAAGTACAATGAGCAGTTCTTC.

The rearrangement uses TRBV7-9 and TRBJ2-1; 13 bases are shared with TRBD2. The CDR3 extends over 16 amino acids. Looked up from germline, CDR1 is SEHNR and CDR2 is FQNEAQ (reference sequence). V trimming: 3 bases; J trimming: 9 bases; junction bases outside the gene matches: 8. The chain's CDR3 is CASSLKGTSGMIEQFF. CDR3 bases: TGTGCCAGCAGCTTGAAGGGGACTAGCGGGATGATTGAGCAGTTCTTC.

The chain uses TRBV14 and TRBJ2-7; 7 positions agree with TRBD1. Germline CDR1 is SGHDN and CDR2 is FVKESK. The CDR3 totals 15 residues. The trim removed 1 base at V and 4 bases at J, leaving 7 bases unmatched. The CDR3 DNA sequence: TGTGCCAGCAGCCAAGGAAAGGGGGCGTGGTACGAGCAGTACTTC. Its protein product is CASSQGKGAWYEQYF. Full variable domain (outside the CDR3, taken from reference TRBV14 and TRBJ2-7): EAGVTQFPSHSVIEKGQTVTLRCDPISGHDNLYWYRRVMGKEIKFLLHFVKESKQDESGMPNNRFLAERTGGTYSTLKVQPAELEDSGVYFCASSQGKGAWYEQYFGPGTRLTVT.

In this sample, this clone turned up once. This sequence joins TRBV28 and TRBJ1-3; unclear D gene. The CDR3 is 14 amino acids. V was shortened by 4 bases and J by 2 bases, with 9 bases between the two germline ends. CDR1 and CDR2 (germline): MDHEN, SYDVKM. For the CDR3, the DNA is TGTGCCAGCAGTTCGACTGTAACTGGAAACACCATATATTTT. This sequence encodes CASSSTVTGNTIYF.

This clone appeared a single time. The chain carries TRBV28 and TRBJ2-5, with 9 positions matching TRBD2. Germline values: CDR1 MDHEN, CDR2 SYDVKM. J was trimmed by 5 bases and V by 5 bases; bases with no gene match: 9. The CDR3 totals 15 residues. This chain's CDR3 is CASSGAGTSTETQYF. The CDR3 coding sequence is TGTGCCAGCAGTGGCGCCGGGACTAGCACGGAGACCCAGTACTTC.

The CDR3 nucleotides are TGTGCCAGTAGTACTGAAACTAGCGGGGGAGAGCAGTTCTTC. Encoded protein: CASSTETSGGEQFF. V gene TRBV19 combines with J gene TRBJ2-1, with 11 nucleotides matching TRBD2. This CDR3 has 14 amino acids. J was trimmed by 10 bases and V by 4 bases; bases with no gene match: 6. In germline, CDR1 is LNHDA, CDR2 SQIVND (reference sequence).

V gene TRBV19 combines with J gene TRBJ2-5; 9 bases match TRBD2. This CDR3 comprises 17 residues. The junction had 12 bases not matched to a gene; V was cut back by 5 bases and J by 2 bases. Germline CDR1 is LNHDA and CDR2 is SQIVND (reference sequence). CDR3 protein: CASSLAYMLAGQETQYF. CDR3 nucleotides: TGTGCCAGTAGTTTGGCCTACATGCTAGCGGGACAAGAGACCCAGTACTTC.

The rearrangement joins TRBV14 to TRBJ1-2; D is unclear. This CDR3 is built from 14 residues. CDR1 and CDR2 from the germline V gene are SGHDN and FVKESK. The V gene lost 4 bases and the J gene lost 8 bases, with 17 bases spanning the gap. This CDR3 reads CASSRESALIGYTF. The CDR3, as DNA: TGTGCCAGCAGCCGGGAGTCGGCCCTAATCGGCTACACCTTC.

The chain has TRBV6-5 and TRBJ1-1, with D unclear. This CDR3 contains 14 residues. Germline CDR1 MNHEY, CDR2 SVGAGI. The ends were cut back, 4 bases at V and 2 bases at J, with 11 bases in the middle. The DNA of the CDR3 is TGTGCCAGCAGTTCAAAGACGGGAAACACTGAAGCTTTCTTT. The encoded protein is CASSSKTGNTEAFF.

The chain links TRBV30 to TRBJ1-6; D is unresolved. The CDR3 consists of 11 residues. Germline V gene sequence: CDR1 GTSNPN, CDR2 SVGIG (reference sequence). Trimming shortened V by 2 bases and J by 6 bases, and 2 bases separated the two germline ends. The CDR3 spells CAWSFNSPLHF. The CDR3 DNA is TGTGCCTGGAGTTTTAATTCACCCCTCCACTTT.